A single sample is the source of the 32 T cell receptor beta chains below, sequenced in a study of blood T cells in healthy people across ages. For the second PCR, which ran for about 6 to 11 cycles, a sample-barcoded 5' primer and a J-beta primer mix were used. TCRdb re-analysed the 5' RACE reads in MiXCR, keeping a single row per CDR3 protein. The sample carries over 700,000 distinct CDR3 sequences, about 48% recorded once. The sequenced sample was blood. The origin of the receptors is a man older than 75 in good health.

For the CDR3, the DNA is TGTGCCAGCAGCCAAGTCGCGGGACCCTACAATGAGCAGTTCTTC. Its translation is CASSQVAGPYNEQFF. This chain uses TRBV14 with TRBJ2-1; D is perhaps TRBD2 (6 bases). The germline gives CDR1 SGHDN, CDR2 FVKESK. The germline V and J ends were trimmed by 1 base and 2 bases, with 9 bases remaining between them. The CDR3 covers 15 residues. The full variable domain, completed using reference TRBV14 and TRBJ2-1, is EAGVTQFPSHSVIEKGQTVTLRCDPISGHDNLYWYRRVMGKEIKFLLHFVKESKQDESGMPNNRFLAERTGGTYSTLKVQPAELEDSGVYFCASSQVAGPYNEQFFGPGTRLTVL.

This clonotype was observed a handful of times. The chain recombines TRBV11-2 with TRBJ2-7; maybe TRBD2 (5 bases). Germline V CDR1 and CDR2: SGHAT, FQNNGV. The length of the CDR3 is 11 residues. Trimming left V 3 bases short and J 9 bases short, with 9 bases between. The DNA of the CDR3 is TGTGCCAGCAGCTTGACTACGGGGCAGTACTTC. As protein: CASSLTTGQYF.

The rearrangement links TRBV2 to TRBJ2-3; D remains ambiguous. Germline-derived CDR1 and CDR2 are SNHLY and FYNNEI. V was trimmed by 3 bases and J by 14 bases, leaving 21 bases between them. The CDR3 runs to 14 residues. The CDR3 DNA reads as TGTGCCAGCAGTGAGGATCGCCCCCCGAGATACGCGTATTTT. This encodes CASSEDRPPRYAYF. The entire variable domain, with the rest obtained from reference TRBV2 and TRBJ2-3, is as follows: EPEVTQTPSHQVTQMGQEVILRCVPISNHLYFYWYRQILGQKVEFLVSFYNNEISEKSEIFDDQFSVERPDGSNFTLKIRSTKLEDSAMYFCASSEDRPPRYAYFGPGTRLTVL.

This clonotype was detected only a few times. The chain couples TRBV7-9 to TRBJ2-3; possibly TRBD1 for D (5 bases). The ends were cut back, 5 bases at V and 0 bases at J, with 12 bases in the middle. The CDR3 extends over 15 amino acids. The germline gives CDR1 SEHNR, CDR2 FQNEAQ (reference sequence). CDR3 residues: CASSARVESTDTQYF. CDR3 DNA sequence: TGTGCCAGCAGCGCCAGGGTAGAAAGCACAGATACGCAGTATTTT. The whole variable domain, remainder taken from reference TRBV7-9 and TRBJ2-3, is DTGVSQNPRHKITKRGQNVTFRCDPISEHNRLYWYRQTLGQGPEFLTYFQNEAQLEKSRLLSDRFSAERPKGSFSTLEIQRTEQGDSAMYLCASSARVESTDTQYFGPGTRLTVL.

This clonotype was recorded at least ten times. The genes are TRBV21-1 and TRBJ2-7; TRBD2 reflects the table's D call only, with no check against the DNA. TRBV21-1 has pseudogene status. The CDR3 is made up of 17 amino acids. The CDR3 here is CASVAFRTSSNSYEQYF. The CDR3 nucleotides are TGTGCCAGCGTAGCCTTCCGGACTAGCTCGAACTCCTACGAGCAGTACTTC.

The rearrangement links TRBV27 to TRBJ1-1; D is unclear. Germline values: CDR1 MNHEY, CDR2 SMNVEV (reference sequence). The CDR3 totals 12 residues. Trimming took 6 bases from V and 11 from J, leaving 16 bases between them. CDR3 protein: CASRGVARTAFF. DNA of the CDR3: TGTGCCAGCAGAGGAGTGGCGCGGACTGCTTTCTTT.

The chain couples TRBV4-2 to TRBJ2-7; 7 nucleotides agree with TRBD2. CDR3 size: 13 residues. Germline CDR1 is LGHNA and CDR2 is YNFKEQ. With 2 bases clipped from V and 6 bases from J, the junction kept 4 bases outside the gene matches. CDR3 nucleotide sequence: TGTGCCAGCAGCCAATCTACGGGGGGCGAGCAGTACTTC. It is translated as CASSQSTGGEQYF.

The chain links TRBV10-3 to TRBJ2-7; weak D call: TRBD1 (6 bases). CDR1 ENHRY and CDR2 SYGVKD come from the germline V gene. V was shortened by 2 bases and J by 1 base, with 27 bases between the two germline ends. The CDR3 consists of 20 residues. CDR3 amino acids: CAISEKTGGAPQLGSYEQYF. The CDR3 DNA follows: TGTGCCATCAGTGAGAAGACAGGTGGGGCACCCCAATTAGGGTCCTACGAGCAGTACTTC.

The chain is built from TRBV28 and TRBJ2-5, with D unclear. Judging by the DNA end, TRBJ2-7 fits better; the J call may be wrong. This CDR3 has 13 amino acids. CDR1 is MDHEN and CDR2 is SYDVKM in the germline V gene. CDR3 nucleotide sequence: TGTGCCAGCAGTTTCACGGTAACCTACGAGCAGTACTTC. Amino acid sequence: CASSFTVTYEQYF.

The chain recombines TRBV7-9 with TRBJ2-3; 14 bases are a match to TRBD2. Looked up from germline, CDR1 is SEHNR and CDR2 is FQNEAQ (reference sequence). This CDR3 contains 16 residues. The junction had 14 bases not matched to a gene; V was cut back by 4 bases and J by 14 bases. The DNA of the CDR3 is TGTGCCAGCAGCTGGACTAGCGGGGGGACGGACAGATACGCGTATTTT. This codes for CASSWTSGGTDRYAYF.

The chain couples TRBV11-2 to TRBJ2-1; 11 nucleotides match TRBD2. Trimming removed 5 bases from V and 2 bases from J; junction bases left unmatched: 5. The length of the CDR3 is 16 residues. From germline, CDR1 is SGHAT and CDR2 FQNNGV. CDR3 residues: CASSPISGRAYNEQFF. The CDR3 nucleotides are TGTGCCAGCAGCCCCATTAGCGGGAGGGCCTACAATGAGCAGTTCTTC.

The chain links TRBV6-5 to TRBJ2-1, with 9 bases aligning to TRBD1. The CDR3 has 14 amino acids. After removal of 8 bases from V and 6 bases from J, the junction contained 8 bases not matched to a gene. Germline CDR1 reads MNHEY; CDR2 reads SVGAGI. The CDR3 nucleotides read TGTGCCAGCTGTGACGGACAGGGGAGCAATGAGCAGTTCTTC. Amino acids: CASCDGQGSNEQFF.

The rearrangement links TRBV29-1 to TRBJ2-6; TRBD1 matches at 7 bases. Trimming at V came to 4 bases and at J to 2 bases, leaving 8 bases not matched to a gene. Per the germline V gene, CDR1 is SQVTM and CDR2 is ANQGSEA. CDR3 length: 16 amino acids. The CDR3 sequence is CSVGLGQNPGANVLTF. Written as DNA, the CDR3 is TGCAGCGTTGGCTTGGGACAGAACCCTGGGGCCAACGTCCTGACTTTC.

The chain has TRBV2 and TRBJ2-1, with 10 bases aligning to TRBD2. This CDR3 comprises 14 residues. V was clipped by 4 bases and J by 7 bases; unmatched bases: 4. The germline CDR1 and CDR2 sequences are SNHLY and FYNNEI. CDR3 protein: CASSASGSPNEQFF. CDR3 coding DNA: TGTGCCAGCAGTGCTAGCGGGAGCCCGAATGAGCAGTTCTTC. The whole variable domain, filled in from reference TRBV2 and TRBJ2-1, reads EPEVTQTPSHQVTQMGQEVILRCVPISNHLYFYWYRQILGQKVEFLVSFYNNEISEKSEIFDDQFSVERPDGSNFTLKIRSTKLEDSAMYFCASSASGSPNEQFFGPGTRLTVL.

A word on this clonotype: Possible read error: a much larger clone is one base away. CDR3 residues: CASSYIETQFF. The CDR3 region has the DNA TGTGCCAGCTCCTATATTGAGACCCAGTTCTTC. The chain links TRBV12-3 or TRBV12-4 to TRBJ2-1; D is unresolved. The CDR3 covers 11 residues. The germline V and J ends were trimmed by 8 bases and 13 bases, with 15 bases remaining between them.

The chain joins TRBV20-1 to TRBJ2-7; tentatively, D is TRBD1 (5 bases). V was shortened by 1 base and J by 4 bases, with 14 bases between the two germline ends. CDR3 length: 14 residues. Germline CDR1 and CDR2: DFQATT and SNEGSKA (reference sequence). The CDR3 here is CSARGMGRVYEQYF. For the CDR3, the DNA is TGCAGTGCTAGAGGAATGGGCAGGGTTTACGAGCAGTACTTC.

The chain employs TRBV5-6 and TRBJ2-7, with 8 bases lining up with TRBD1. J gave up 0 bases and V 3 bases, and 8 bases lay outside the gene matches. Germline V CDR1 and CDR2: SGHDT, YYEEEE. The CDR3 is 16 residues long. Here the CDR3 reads CASSSFAGGYSYEQYF. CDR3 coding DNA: TGTGCCAGCAGCTCTTTTGCAGGGGGCTACTCCTACGAGCAGTACTTC.

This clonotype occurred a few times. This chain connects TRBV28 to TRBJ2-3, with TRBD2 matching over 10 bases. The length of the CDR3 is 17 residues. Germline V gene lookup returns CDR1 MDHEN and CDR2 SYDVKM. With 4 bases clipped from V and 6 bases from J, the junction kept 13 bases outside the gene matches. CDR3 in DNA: TGTGCCAGCAGTTCCGAGAGGCTAGCGGGAGTAAGCGATACGCAGTATTTT. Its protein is CASSSERLAGVSDTQYF.

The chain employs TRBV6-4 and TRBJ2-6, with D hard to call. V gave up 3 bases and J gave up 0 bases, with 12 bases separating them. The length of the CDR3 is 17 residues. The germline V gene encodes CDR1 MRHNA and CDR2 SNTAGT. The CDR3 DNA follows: TGTGCCAGCAGTGATGGACGGCTTAGCTCTGGGGCCAACGTCCTGACTTTC. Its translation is CASSDGRLSSGANVLTF.

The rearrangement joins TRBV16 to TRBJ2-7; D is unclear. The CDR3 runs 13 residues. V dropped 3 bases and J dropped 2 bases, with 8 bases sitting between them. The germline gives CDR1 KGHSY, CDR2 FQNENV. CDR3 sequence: CASSHTSPYEQYF. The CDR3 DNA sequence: TGTGCCAGCAGCCACACATCGCCCTACGAGCAGTACTTC.

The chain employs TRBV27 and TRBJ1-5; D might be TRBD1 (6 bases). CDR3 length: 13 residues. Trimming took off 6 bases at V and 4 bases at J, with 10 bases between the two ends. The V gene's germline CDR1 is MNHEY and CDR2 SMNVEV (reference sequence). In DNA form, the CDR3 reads TGTGCCAGCAGGGGGGGCGTAAATCAGCCCCAGCATTTT. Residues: CASRGGVNQPQHF.

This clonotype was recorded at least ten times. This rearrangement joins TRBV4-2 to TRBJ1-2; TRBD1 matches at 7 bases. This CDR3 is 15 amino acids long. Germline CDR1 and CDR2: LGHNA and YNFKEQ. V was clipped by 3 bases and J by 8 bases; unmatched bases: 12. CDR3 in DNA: TGTGCCAGCAGCCATGGATTACAGGGGTCTATGGGCTACACCTTC. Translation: CASSHGLQGSMGYTF.

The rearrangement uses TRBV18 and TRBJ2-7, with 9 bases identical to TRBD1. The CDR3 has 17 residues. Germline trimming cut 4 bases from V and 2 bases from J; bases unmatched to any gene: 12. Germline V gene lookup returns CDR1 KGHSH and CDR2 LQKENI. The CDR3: CASSLRRDRDRAYEQYF. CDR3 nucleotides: TGTGCCAGCTCACTACGCAGGGACCGGGACAGGGCCTACGAGCAGTACTTC.

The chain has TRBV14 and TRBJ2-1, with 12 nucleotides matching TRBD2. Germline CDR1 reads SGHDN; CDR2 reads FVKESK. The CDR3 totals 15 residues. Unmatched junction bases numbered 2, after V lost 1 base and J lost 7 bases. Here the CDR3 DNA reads TGTGCCAGCAGCCAAGCGACTAGCGGGAGTAATGAGCAGTTCTTC. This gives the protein CASSQATSGSNEQFF.

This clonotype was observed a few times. The chain's CDR3 is CSARVSTGISNSPLHF. For the CDR3, the DNA is TGCAGTGCTAGAGTCTCGACAGGGATCAGTAATTCACCCCTCCACTTT. V gene TRBV20-1 combines with J gene TRBJ1-6, with 7 bases matching TRBD1. V lost 1 base to trimming and J lost 6 bases; unmatched junction nucleotides: 9. The CDR3 spans 16 residues. Germline lookup yields CDR1 DFQATT and CDR2 SNEGSKA (reference sequence).

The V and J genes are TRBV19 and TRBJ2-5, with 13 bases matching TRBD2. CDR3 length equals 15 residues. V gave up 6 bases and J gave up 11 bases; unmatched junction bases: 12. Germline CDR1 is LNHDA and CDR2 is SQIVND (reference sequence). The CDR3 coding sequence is TGTGCCAGTAGCCAGGGGTTTGGGACTAGCGGGACGCAGTACTTC. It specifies CASSQGFGTSGTQYF.

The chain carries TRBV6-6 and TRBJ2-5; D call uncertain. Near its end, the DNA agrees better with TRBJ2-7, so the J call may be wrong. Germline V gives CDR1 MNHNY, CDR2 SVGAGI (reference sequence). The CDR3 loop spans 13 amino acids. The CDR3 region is CASSYSSYYEQYF. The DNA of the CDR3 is TGTGCCAGCAGTTACTCGTCTTATTACGAGCAGTACTTC.

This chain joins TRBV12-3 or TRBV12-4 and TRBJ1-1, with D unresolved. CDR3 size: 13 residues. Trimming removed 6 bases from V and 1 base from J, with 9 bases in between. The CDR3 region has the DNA TGTGCCAGCAGGGGCGTGCCGAACACTGAAGCTTTCTTT. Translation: CASRGVPNTEAFF.

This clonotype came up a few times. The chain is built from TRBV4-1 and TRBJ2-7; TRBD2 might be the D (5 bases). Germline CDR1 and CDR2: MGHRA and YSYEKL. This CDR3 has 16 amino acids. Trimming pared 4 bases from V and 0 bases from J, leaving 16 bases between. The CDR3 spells CASSPEGNLPSYEQYF. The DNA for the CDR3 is TGCGCCAGCAGCCCTGAGGGCAACCTTCCCTCCTACGAGCAGTACTTC.

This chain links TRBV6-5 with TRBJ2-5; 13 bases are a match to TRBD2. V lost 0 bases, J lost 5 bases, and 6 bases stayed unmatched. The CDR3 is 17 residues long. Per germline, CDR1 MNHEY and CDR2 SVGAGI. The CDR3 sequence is CASSYSLAGGPGETQYF. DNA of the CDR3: TGTGCCAGCAGTTACTCACTAGCGGGAGGGCCGGGGGAGACCCAGTACTTC.

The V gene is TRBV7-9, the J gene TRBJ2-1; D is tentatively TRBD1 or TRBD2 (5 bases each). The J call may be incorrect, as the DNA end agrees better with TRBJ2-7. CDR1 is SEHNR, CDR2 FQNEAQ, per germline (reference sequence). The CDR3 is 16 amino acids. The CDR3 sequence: CASSLARGLGDHEQYF. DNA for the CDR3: TGTGCCAGCAGCTTAGCGCGTGGATTAGGGGACCACGAGCAGTACTTC.

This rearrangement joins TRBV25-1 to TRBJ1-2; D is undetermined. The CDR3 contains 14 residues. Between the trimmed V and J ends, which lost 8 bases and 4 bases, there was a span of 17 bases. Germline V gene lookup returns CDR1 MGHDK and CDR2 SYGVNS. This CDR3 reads CASRPSRASYGYTF. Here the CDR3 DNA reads TGTGCCAGCCGACCCTCCCGGGCGAGCTATGGCTACACCTTC.